The 19 T cell receptor beta chains given below trace back to one sample, sequenced in a study of neurological immune-mediated disorders. MiXCR, run by TCRdb on the 5' RACE reads, gives a single entry per CDR3 protein. This table holds tens of thousands of distinct CDR3 sequences, approximately 2.4% found once. Sequencing used PBMCs. The receptors were sampled from a woman between 25 and 40 years old with multiple sclerosis.

This clonotype was counted at least ten times. The chain links TRBV24-1 to TRBJ2-6; no definite D call. Germline V gene sequence: CDR1 KGHDR, CDR2 SFDVKD. Trimming stripped 3 bases from V and 3 bases from J, with 11 bases between. The CDR3 is 16 amino acids. The CDR3, as DNA: TGTGCCACCAGTGATCAGCAGGCTTTTGGGGCCAACGTCCTGACTTTC. Protein: CATSDQQAFGANVLTF.

This clonotype was counted ten times or more. This rearrangement joins TRBV25-1 to TRBJ1-2, with D possibly being TRBD1 (6 bases). The ends were cut back, 4 bases at V and 1 base at J, with 13 bases in the middle. This CDR3 has 15 residues. Germline CDR1 and CDR2: MGHDK and SYGVNS. For the CDR3, the DNA is TGTGCCAGCAGTGGCCCGGGACACCTTAACTATGGCTACACCTTC. Translated, it gives CASSGPGHLNYGYTF.

Many counts were recorded for this clonotype. The chain is built from TRBV7-2 and TRBJ2-3; 10 bases are a match to TRBD1. The trim removed 3 bases at V and 6 bases at J, leaving 9 bases unmatched. This CDR3 has 16 residues. Germline CDR1 is SGHTA and CDR2 is FQGNSA. The CDR3 nucleotides read TGTGCCAGCAGCTTGGGACCGGGACAGGGGTCGGATACGCAGTATTTT. It is translated as CASSLGPGQGSDTQYF.

At least ten counts were recorded for this clonotype. V usage is TRBV7-2 and J usage is TRBJ2-7, with TRBD1 as a possible D gene (6 bases). V was trimmed by 5 bases and J by 6 bases, leaving 20 bases between them. This CDR3 is 15 amino acids long. Germline lookup yields CDR1 SGHTA and CDR2 FQGNSA. Here the CDR3 DNA reads TGTGCCAGCAGCACGGACAGTCCTCTACTGGGCGAGCAGTACTTC. Its protein is CASSTDSPLLGEQYF.

The sample holds many counts of this clonotype. This chain connects TRBV21-1 to TRBJ2-2; whether TRBD1, the table's D call, matches the DNA was not checked. TRBV21-1 is a pseudogene. The CDR3 has 16 residues. CDR3 region: CASSKLGESNTGELFF. The CDR3 coding sequence is TGTGCCAGCAGCAAACTGGGGGAATCGAACACCGGGGAGCTGTTTTTT.

This clonotype was found many times. This sequence joins TRBV3-1 and TRBJ2-7; 7 nucleotides line up with TRBD2. V shed 1 base, J shed 0 bases, and the junction held 3 bases outside the gene matches. CDR1 is LGHDT and CDR2 is YNNKEL in the germline V gene (reference sequence). There are 15 residues in the CDR3. The CDR3 spells CASSQVSGYSYEQYF. The DNA of the CDR3 is TGTGCCAGCAGCCAAGTTAGCGGGTACTCCTACGAGCAGTACTTC.

This clonotype was counted at least ten times. The V and J genes are TRBV6-5 and TRBJ1-2; D gene uncertain. The germline V gene has CDR1 MNHEY and CDR2 SVGAGI. There are 13 residues in the CDR3. V lost 8 bases and J lost 4, with 14 bases in between. This CDR3 is CASGEAFLYGYTF. CDR3 DNA: TGTGCCAGCGGGGAAGCGTTCCTCTATGGCTACACCTTC.

This clonotype showed up many times. The V and J genes are TRBV4-3 and TRBJ2-7; the D is unclear. Trimming removed 2 bases at V and 2 bases at J, with 10 bases between. The CDR3 runs 14 residues. Germline CDR1 is LGHNA and CDR2 is YSLEER. CDR3 protein: CASSQSRAAYEQYF. The DNA of the CDR3 is TGCGCCAGCAGCCAATCGAGAGCAGCCTACGAGCAGTACTTC.

This clonotype has at least ten counts. This rearrangement joins TRBV6-6 to TRBJ2-7, with a possible D match to TRBD1 (5 bases). CDR1 and CDR2 from the germline V gene are MNHNY and SVGAGI (reference sequence). The CDR3 totals 16 residues. V was shortened by 2 bases and J by 4 bases, with 18 bases between the two germline ends. CDR3 DNA sequence: TGTGCCAGCAGTTACGGGATAGCAAATGGGGCTTACGAGCAGTACTTC. Translating gives CASSYGIANGAYEQYF.

In this sample, this clonotype turned up many times. The CDR3 DNA reads TGTGCCAGCAGCCAAAACAGGCCGAACACCGGGGAGCTGTTTTTT. Protein product: CASSQNRPNTGELFF. The chain recombines TRBV7-2 with TRBJ2-2, with a possible D match to TRBD1 (5 bases). Germline CDR1 and CDR2: SGHTA and FQGNSA. The V end was cut by 5 bases, the J end by 0 bases, with 10 bases between. The CDR3 is 15 residues long.

Worth noting for this clonotype: With a much larger clone just one base away, this may be a read error. This chain connects TRBV20-1 to TRBJ1-4; D gene unclear. This CDR3 spans 12 amino acids. Germline lookup yields CDR1 DFQATT and CDR2 SNEGSKA (reference sequence). Trimming left V 4 bases short and J 7 bases short, with 10 bases between. The CDR3 bases are TGCAGTGCTACACGGAAGGTTGAAAAACTGTTTTTT. Protein product: CSATRKVEKLFF.

The rearrangement joins TRBV29-1 to TRBJ2-7, with 11 nucleotides matching TRBD1. CDR1 is SQVTM and CDR2 is ANQGSEA in the germline V gene. The CDR3 is 14 amino acids. The junction had 10 bases not matched to a gene; V was cut back by 6 bases and J by 6 bases. DNA of the CDR3: TGCAGCGTCTACACCGGGACAGGGGGGGGCGAGCAGTACTTC. Translated: CSVYTGTGGGEQYF.

This clonotype was seen at least ten times. This chain links TRBV18 with TRBJ2-1; weak D call: TRBD2 (5 bases). With 1 base removed from V and 0 bases from J, the gap between germline ends came to 7 bases. This CDR3 spans 15 amino acids. Germline-derived CDR1 and CDR2 are KGHSH and LQKENI. The CDR3 DNA reads TGTGCCAGCTCACCACGAGGGTACTCCTACAATGAGCAGTTCTTC. This gives the protein CASSPRGYSYNEQFF. Filled out from reference TRBV18 and TRBJ2-1, the complete variable domain reads NAGVMQNPRHLVRRRGQEARLRCSPMKGHSHVYWYRQLPEEGLKFMVYLQKENIIDESGMPKERFSAEFPKEGPSILRIQQVVRGDSAAYFCASSPRGYSYNEQFFGPGTRLTVL.

This clonotype was observed at least ten times. The V gene is TRBV20-1, the J gene TRBJ1-2; tentatively, D is TRBD1 (5 bases). CDR1 is DFQATT and CDR2 is SNEGSKA in the germline V gene (reference sequence). The CDR3 has 12 residues. V lost 3 bases, J lost 8 bases, and 13 bases lay in between. CDR3 amino acids: CSASLSGHGYTF. CDR3 coding DNA: TGCAGTGCTAGTTTGTCAGGGCACGGCTACACCTTC.

This clonotype came up many times. This rearrangement joins TRBV20-1 to TRBJ1-6; TRBD1 aligns across 7 bases. Trimming took 4 bases from V and 7 from J; bases not matched to a gene: 7. CDR1 is DFQATT, CDR2 SNEGSKA, per germline (reference sequence). The CDR3 is made up of 14 amino acids. CDR3 loop: CSATAGTANSPLHF. CDR3 nucleotides: TGCAGTGCTACAGCCGGGACAGCCAATTCACCCCTCCACTTT.

At least ten counts were recorded for this clonotype. The chain is built from TRBV11-2 and TRBJ2-1; D not resolved. Germline V gene sequence: CDR1 SGHAT, CDR2 FQNNGV. V was clipped by 3 bases and J by 4 bases, with 7 bases between them. The CDR3 spans 13 residues. The DNA for the CDR3 is TGTGCCAGCAGCTTGTGGAGATACAATGAGCAGTTCTTC. It encodes CASSLWRYNEQFF.

This clonotype showed up many times. The J gene is TRBJ2-1, the V gene TRBV20-1; 9 nucleotides agree with TRBD1. There are 16 residues in the CDR3. In germline, CDR1 is DFQATT, CDR2 SNEGSKA (reference sequence). Unmatched junction bases numbered 16, after V lost 3 bases and J lost 10 bases. CDR3 nucleotides: TGCAGTGCTAGCAGGCCACCGGGACAGGGAATCCGGGAGCAGTTCTTC. Amino acid sequence: CSASRPPGQGIREQFF.

This clonotype was counted ten times or more. The chain couples TRBV12-3 or TRBV12-4 to TRBJ2-1; D not resolved. Deletions cut 3 bases from V and 12 bases from J, with 15 bases between. This CDR3 region has 13 residues. The CDR3: CASSFGVRLWQFF. DNA of the CDR3: TGTGCCAGCAGTTTTGGGGTGAGGCTGTGGCAGTTCTTC.

This clonotype was picked up many times. The chain couples TRBV5-1 to TRBJ2-7; 10 bases line up with TRBD1. Germline V CDR1 and CDR2: SGHRS, YFSETQ. This CDR3 region has 15 residues. The V gene end was trimmed by 1 base and the J gene end by 5 bases; junction bases not matched to a gene: 6. The DNA of the CDR3 is TGCGCCAGCAGCTTGACCGGGACAGGGGTAAACGAGCAGTACTTC. Encoded protein: CASSLTGTGVNEQYF. The variable domain in full, completed from reference TRBV5-1 and TRBJ2-7, reads KAGVTQTPRYLIKTRGQQVTLSCSPISGHRSVSWYQQTPGQGLQFLFEYFSETQRNKGNFPGRFSGRQFSNSRSEMNVSTLELGDSALYLCASSLTGTGVNEQYFGPGTRLTVT.